This is a list of T cell receptor beta chains from one sample in a study of monozygotic twins with inflammatory bowel disease. From the 5' RACE reads, TCRdb lists one entry per CDR3 protein and no DNA. The sample has under 150,000 distinct CDR3 sequences, and its top ten clones hold about 2.6%. Sequenced: blood. These receptors all stem from a human donor with ulcerative colitis or Crohn's disease, or a healthy co-twin of an affected twin (not recorded which). The CDR3 runs from the conserved cysteine through the conserved F or W.

J gene: TRBJ1-2; V gene: TRBV2; CDR3 protein: CASSEGWDYGYTF
J gene: TRBJ2-1; V gene: TRBV7-2; CDR3 protein: CASSSAPGQGGSYNEQFF
J gene: TRBJ2-5; V gene: TRBV6-5; CDR3 protein: CASSYSTPSGGGSKTQYF
J gene: TRBJ2-1; V gene: TRBV7-2; CDR3 protein: CASADRAFLSSYNEQFF
J gene: TRBJ2-1; V gene: TRBV7-6; CDR3 protein: CASSYLAAGGYNEQFF
J gene: TRBJ2-3; V gene: TRBV5-1; CDR3 protein: CASSYDYDTQYF
J gene: TRBJ2-3; V gene: TRBV5-1; CDR3 protein: CASSLVSGVRTDTQYF
J gene: TRBJ2-7; V gene: TRBV6-6; CDR3 protein: CASSYLASSYEQYF
J gene: TRBJ1-1; V gene: TRBV20-1; CDR3 protein: CSARGTGGAFF
J gene: TRBJ2-3; V gene: TRBV20-1; CDR3 protein: CSARWADTQYF
J gene: TRBJ1-1; V gene: TRBV7-6; CDR3 protein: CASSQSRVRYQNTEAFF
J gene: TRBJ2-7; V gene: TRBV7-2; CDR3 protein: CASSMSSYEQYF
J gene: TRBJ1-1; V gene: TRBV12-3/TRBV12-4; CDR3 protein: CASSYGAVTEAFF
J gene: TRBJ2-5; V gene: TRBV20-1; CDR3 protein: CSARRDNQETQYF
J gene: TRBJ1-1; V gene: TRBV7-9; CDR3 protein: CASSFRATGAIEAFF
J gene: TRBJ1-5; V gene: TRBV12-3/TRBV12-4; CDR3 protein: CASSDGNQPQHF
J gene: TRBJ2-3; V gene: TRBV4-3; CDR3 protein: CASSQGSPVSADTQYF
J gene: TRBJ2-1; V gene: TRBV7-6; CDR3 protein: CASSPKIEDYNEQFF
J gene: TRBJ2-1; V gene: TRBV18; CDR3 protein: CASSPPLAGGHNEQFF
J gene: TRBJ1-2; V gene: TRBV30; CDR3 protein: CAWIQGFNYGYTF
J gene: TRBJ2-7; V gene: TRBV21-1; CDR3 protein: CASSKKKPRDPYEQYF
J gene: TRBJ2-7; V gene: TRBV20-1; CDR3 protein: CSAIRDRDYEQYF
J gene: TRBJ2-1; V gene: TRBV5-1; CDR3 protein: CASSFGQVEEFF
J gene: TRBJ1-3; V gene: TRBV4-3; CDR3 protein: CASSQAAPDLVWGNTIYF
J gene: TRBJ1-1; V gene: TRBV5-1; CDR3 protein: CASSSRARYMNTEAFF
J gene: TRBJ1-5; V gene: TRBV10-3; CDR3 protein: CAISGALNQPQHF
J gene: TRBJ1-5; V gene: TRBV6-2/TRBV6-3; CDR3 protein: CASSPRGPGNQPQHF
J gene: TRBJ2-7; V gene: TRBV7-6; CDR3 protein: CASSLAPQLGSSYEQYF
J gene: TRBJ1-5; V gene: TRBV12-3/TRBV12-4; CDR3 protein: CASSWSNQPQHF
J gene: TRBJ1-4; V gene: TRBV7-2; CDR3 protein: CASSQRGLREKLFF
J gene: TRBJ1-2; V gene: TRBV6-2/TRBV6-3; CDR3 protein: CASSYSGQNYGYTF
J gene: TRBJ2-2; V gene: TRBV6-1; CDR3 protein: CASSTPWGHGELFF
J gene: TRBJ1-4; V gene: TRBV7-2; CDR3 protein: CASSLAASRRTNEKLFF
J gene: TRBJ1-4; V gene: TRBV7-6; CDR3 protein: CASSLGAQGTEKLFF
J gene: TRBJ1-5; V gene: TRBV7-2; CDR3 protein: CASSRTGLNQPQHF
J gene: TRBJ2-1; V gene: TRBV19; CDR3 protein: CASNRGTSVNEQFF
J gene: TRBJ2-2; V gene: TRBV5-1; CDR3 protein: CASSFLFSSGELFF
J gene: TRBJ2-5; V gene: TRBV6-5; CDR3 protein: CASKTRSQETQYF